This T cell receptor beta chain is drawn from a study of cytomegalovirus exposure and HLA in healthy donors. The wider study: From donors who were HLA-typed, an early data release held 75 million to 85 million unique TCRs.

Regarding this clone: Germline and junction disagree at one end, which may indicate a read error.

The PCR employed 60 Vbeta primers together with 13 Jbeta primers. Sequencing used immunoSEQ multiplex PCR; TCRdb keeps in-frame clones, though not all of them. This sample's table reports about 40,000 clones. Germline V lookup: CDR1 SSHAT, CDR2 FNYEAQ (reference sequence). This CDR3 is 16 amino acids long. The chain has TRBV7-7 and TRBJ2-5; 13 positions match TRBD2. The TCR sequence derives from a woman between 25 and 40 years old in good health and CMV-seronegative. The material sequenced was PBMCs. The CDR3 DNA is TGTGCTAGCAGCCTGGGACTAGCGGGGTTACAAGAGACCCAGTACTTC. This codes for CASSLGLAGLQETQYF. Full variable domain (remainder filled in from reference TRBV7-7 and TRBJ2-5): GAGVSQSPRYKVTKRGQDVTLRCDPISSHATLYWYQQALGQGPEFLTYFNYEAQPDKSGLPSDRFSAERPEGSISTLTIQRTEQRDSAMYRCASSLGLAGLQETQYFGPGTRLLVL.